This passage covers 32 T cell receptor beta chains from one sample sequenced in a study of cytomegalovirus exposure and HLA in healthy donors. TCRdb keeps only in-frame clones here, not all; method: immunoSEQ multiplex PCR. In the table there are 60,000 to 85,000 clones, about 93% of which are singletons. The material sequenced was PBMCs. These receptors were obtained from a man aged 18 to 29 in good health and CMV-seropositive.

This clone showed up just a few times. The rearrangement joins TRBV6-5 to TRBJ2-7; TRBD1 might be the D (6 bases). V was pared by 6 bases and J by 7 bases, with 19 bases between. CDR3 length: 14 residues. The V gene's germline CDR1 is MNHEY and CDR2 SVGAGI. The CDR3 nucleotides read TGTGCCAGCAGCTTACTCGACAGGCAAGGGGAGCAGTACTTC. Translation gives CASSLLDRQGEQYF.

The J gene is TRBJ1-2, the V gene TRBV6-5; D ambiguous. The CDR3 runs to 14 residues. V was shortened by 2 bases and J by 8 bases, with 15 bases between the two germline ends. Germline CDR1 MNHEY, CDR2 SVGAGI. This CDR3 is CASSYGSNVEGYTF. The CDR3 region has the DNA TGTGCCAGCAGTTACGGAAGTAACGTGGAGGGCTACACCTTC.

This clone has a single count. The chain is built from TRBV5-1 and TRBJ2-1, with D unclear. The CDR3 is 16 amino acids. Trimming removed 4 bases from V and 0 bases from J, with 14 bases in between. Germline V CDR1 and CDR2: SGHRS, YFSETQ. DNA for the CDR3: TGCGCCAGCAGCCCTATTAGCTCGAGCTCCTACAATGAGCAGTTCTTC. It is translated as CASSPISSSSYNEQFF.

The genes are TRBV6-1 and TRBJ2-7, with TRBD2 identical over 10 bases. CDR1 is MNHNS and CDR2 is SASEGT in the germline V gene. Trimming took 10 bases from V and 7 from J; bases not matched to a gene: 10. The CDR3 contains 13 residues. The CDR3 region is CATRLAGLGEQYF. The CDR3 nucleotides read TGTGCCACCAGACTAGCGGGTCTAGGGGAGCAGTACTTC.

This chain joins TRBV28 and TRBJ2-2; D remains unclear. The CDR3 is 12 amino acids. Trimming took off 3 bases at V and 6 bases at J, with 5 bases between the two ends. Looked up from germline, CDR1 is MDHEN and CDR2 is SYDVKM. CDR3 in amino acids: CASSFRAGELFF. CDR3 nucleotide sequence: TGTGCCAGCAGTTTTCGGGCCGGGGAGCTGTTTTTT.

This sequence joins TRBV6-5 and TRBJ2-7; 8 bases are shared with TRBD2. The germline CDR1 and CDR2 sequences are MNHEY and SVGAGI. This CDR3 has 15 residues. J lost 6 bases, V lost 6 bases, and 13 bases had no gene match. For the CDR3, the DNA is TGTGCCAGCAGACCTTGGACTAGCCCCCTGGTCGAGCAGTACTTC. This translates into CASRPWTSPLVEQYF.

The chain links TRBV21-1 to TRBJ2-7; the D call in the table, TRBD2, was not verified against the DNA. TRBV21-1 is a pseudogene segment. The CDR3 extends over 15 amino acids. This CDR3 is CASSKHRVIGYEQYF. The CDR3 bases are TGTGCCAGCAGCAAACACCGGGTAATCGGGTACGAGCAGTACTTC.

This chain links TRBV9 with TRBJ1-2; 10 nucleotides align to TRBD1. With 0 bases clipped from V and 0 bases from J, the junction kept 2 bases outside the gene matches. The CDR3 has 16 amino acids. The germline V gene has CDR1 SGDLS and CDR2 YYNGEE. CDR3 loop: CASSVGTGGSNYGYTF. The CDR3 DNA follows: TGTGCCAGCAGCGTAGGGACAGGGGGATCTAACTATGGCTACACCTTC.

The gene calls are TRBV6-1 and TRBJ2-2; a weak D match, TRBD2 (6 bases). The V and J ends lost 5 bases and 6 bases respectively, with 13 bases between them. The CDR3 extends over 14 amino acids. Looked up from germline, CDR1 is MNHNS and CDR2 is SASEGT. The CDR3 DNA reads as TGTGCCAGCAGTCAATGGGGGGTCTCCGGGGAGCTGTTTTTT. Translation gives CASSQWGVSGELFF.

The rearrangement links TRBV15 to TRBJ1-5, with TRBD1 identical over 7 bases. The CDR3 extends over 15 amino acids. The trim removed 0 bases at V and 3 bases at J, leaving 2 bases unmatched. CDR1 is LNHNV, CDR2 YYDKDF, per germline (reference sequence). CDR3 region: CATSREQGFNQPQHF. The DNA for the CDR3 is TGTGCCACCAGCAGAGAACAGGGGTTCAATCAGCCCCAGCATTTT.

The J gene is TRBJ2-7, the V gene TRBV4-1; D is perhaps TRBD2 (5 bases). Germline CDR1 is MGHRA and CDR2 is YSYEKL. The CDR3 has 14 residues. The V end was cut by 6 bases, the J end by 2 bases, with 14 bases between. The CDR3 spells CASREGLAAYEQYF. For the CDR3, the DNA is TGCGCCAGCAGAGAAGGACTGGCAGCCTACGAGCAGTACTTC.

The chain is built from TRBV29-1 and TRBJ2-5; 7 nucleotides line up with TRBD2. Trimming took 4 bases from V and 2 from J; bases not matched to a gene: 10. Per the germline V gene, CDR1 is SQVTM and CDR2 is ANQGSEA. This CDR3 comprises 15 residues. This CDR3 reads CSVVETSRPQETQYF. The CDR3 DNA reads TGCAGCGTTGTAGAGACTAGCAGACCTCAAGAGACCCAGTACTTC.

This clone was detected once. The rearrangement links TRBV28 to TRBJ2-5; D is possibly TRBD2 (5 bases). The CDR3 spans 14 residues. The germline CDR1 and CDR2 sequences are MDHEN and SYDVKM. The V end was cut by 8 bases, the J end by 6 bases, with 19 bases between. The CDR3 sequence is CASSLSFGVKTQYF. The CDR3 bases are TGTGCCAGCTCCTTAAGTTTCGGGGTAAAGACCCAGTACTTC.

This chain uses TRBV5-1 with TRBJ2-1; D gene uncertain. There are 13 residues in the CDR3. V lost 0 bases and J lost 7, with 8 bases in between. Germline V gene sequence: CDR1 SGHRS, CDR2 YFSETQ. The CDR3 region is CASSLGPRNEQFF. As DNA, the CDR3 is TGCGCCAGCAGCTTGGGTCCGAGGAATGAGCAGTTCTTC.

The genes are TRBV11-2 and TRBJ2-7; the match to TRBD1 covers 9 bases. The CDR3 length is 15 residues. The V gene end was trimmed by 5 bases and the J gene end by 5 bases; junction bases not matched to a gene: 10. The germline V gene encodes CDR1 SGHAT and CDR2 FQNNGV. CDR3 sequence (DNA): TGTGCCAGCAGCACCGGGACAGGGTCGGGCCACGAGCAGTACTTC. Protein product: CASSTGTGSGHEQYF. Together with reference TRBV11-2 and TRBJ2-7, the CDR3 gives the full variable domain: EAGVAQSPRYKIIEKRQSVAFWCNPISGHATLYWYQQILGQGPKLLIQFQNNGVVDDSQLPKDRFSAERLKGVDSTLKIQPAKLEDSAVYLCASSTGTGSGHEQYFGPGTRLTVT.

V usage is TRBV27 and J usage is TRBJ2-3; TRBD2 matches at 8 bases. CDR1 is MNHEY and CDR2 is SMNVEV in the germline V gene (reference sequence). The CDR3 spans 16 residues. The V segment lost 6 bases and the J segment 4 bases; nucleotides outside the gene matches: 12. The CDR3 DNA reads as TGTGCCAGCAGAACCCCTGAGCGGGAGTACCCAGATACGCAGTATTTT. Protein sequence: CASRTPEREYPDTQYF.

This chain joins TRBV10-3 and TRBJ2-3; 14 positions agree with TRBD2. The germline CDR1 and CDR2 sequences are ENHRY and SYGVKD. J gave up 4 bases and V 10 bases, and 7 bases lay outside the gene matches. This CDR3 is built from 15 residues. CDR3 protein: CATQQGLAGADTQYF. The CDR3 nucleotides are TGTGCCACACAACAGGGACTAGCGGGAGCAGATACGCAGTATTTT.

The chain combines TRBV6-5 with TRBJ2-7; 8 bases match TRBD1. The trim removed 0 bases at V and 7 bases at J, leaving 11 bases unmatched. The V gene's germline CDR1 is MNHEY and CDR2 SVGAGI. This CDR3 has 16 residues. CDR3 bases: TGTGCCAGCAGTTACTCTTGGCAGGGGGCGCGGGCAGAGCAGTACTTC. Protein: CASSYSWQGARAEQYF.

The chain recombines TRBV28 with TRBJ2-2; 9 bases align to TRBD1. J lost 4 bases, V lost 4 bases, and 7 bases had no gene match. The CDR3 is 16 amino acids. CDR1 is MDHEN, CDR2 SYDVKM, per germline. The CDR3 spells CASSSRQGVGTGELFF. In DNA, the CDR3 is TGTGCCAGCAGTTCCCGACAGGGGGTAGGCACCGGGGAGCTGTTTTTT.

The chain recombines TRBV2 with TRBJ1-4, with TRBD1 identical over 9 bases. With 11 bases clipped from V and 8 bases from J, the junction kept 12 bases outside the gene matches. The germline gives CDR1 SNHLY, CDR2 FYNNEI. This CDR3 contains 14 residues. CDR3 coding DNA: TGTGCCTCGTACCCCGGGACAGGGAGAGAAAAACTGTTTTTT. As protein: CASYPGTGREKLFF.

The chain links TRBV11-3 to TRBJ2-1; D may be TRBD1 (6 bases). This CDR3 spans 15 amino acids. Trimming removed 5 bases from V and 3 bases from J, with 14 bases in between. Germline V gene sequence: CDR1 SGHNT, CDR2 YENEEA. Written as DNA, the CDR3 is TGTGCCAGCAGCGACCGGGACATTTTCTACAATGAGCAGTTCTTC. This translates into CASSDRDIFYNEQFF.

The V and J genes are TRBV28 and TRBJ2-7, with TRBD2 matching 7 bases. The CDR3 has 14 residues. After removal of 6 bases from V and 1 base from J, the junction contained 6 bases not matched to a gene. Germline CDR1 MDHEN, CDR2 SYDVKM. The CDR3 loop is CASRPSGGSYEQYF. The CDR3 nucleotides are TGTGCCAGCAGGCCCTCGGGGGGTTCCTACGAGCAGTACTTC.

The chain combines TRBV28 with TRBJ1-2, with 7 positions matching TRBD1. This CDR3 has 13 residues. V gave up 4 bases and J gave up 6 bases; unmatched junction bases: 5. Germline V gives CDR1 MDHEN, CDR2 SYDVKM. The CDR3 nucleotides are TGTGCCAGCAGTTCCCAGGGGGTAGATGGCTACACCTTC. Encoded protein: CASSSQGVDGYTF.

The rearrangement joins TRBV6-6 to TRBJ1-1; D ambiguous. This CDR3 has 14 amino acids. CDR1 is MNHNY and CDR2 is SVGAGI in the germline V gene (reference sequence). Trimming cost V 2 bases and J 1 base, with 8 bases left between them. DNA for the CDR3: TGTGCCAGCAGTTACGGTGCCGGGAACACTGAAGCTTTCTTT. This sequence encodes CASSYGAGNTEAFF.

V and J are TRBV6-1 and TRBJ1-2; D is unresolved. CDR1 and CDR2 from the germline V gene are MNHNS and SASEGT. The CDR3 consists of 16 residues. V was trimmed by 1 base and J by 4 bases, leaving 16 bases between them. The CDR3 sequence is CASSEGEAVLRYGYTF. DNA of the CDR3: TGTGCCAGCAGTGAAGGGGAGGCGGTTCTACGCTATGGCTACACCTTC.

This chain uses TRBV7-3 with TRBJ2-3, with 7 bases that match TRBD1. The V gene's germline CDR1 is SGHTA and CDR2 FQGTGA. The V segment lost 3 bases and the J segment 2 bases; nucleotides outside the gene matches: 8. The length of the CDR3 is 16 residues. This CDR3 is CASSFDREYSTDTQYF. Written as DNA, the CDR3 is TGTGCCAGCAGCTTTGACAGGGAATATTCCACAGATACGCAGTATTTT.

The rearrangement uses TRBV6-1 and TRBJ2-7, with a tentative D call TRBD1 (5 bases). V dropped 8 bases and J dropped 7 bases, with 18 bases sitting between them. The germline V gene encodes CDR1 MNHNS and CDR2 SASEGT. This CDR3 contains 13 residues. Here the CDR3 reads CASGVGETSEQYF. DNA of the CDR3: TGTGCCAGCGGGGTAGGGGAAACCTCGGAGCAGTACTTC.

The chain couples TRBV5-1 to TRBJ2-7, with 8 bases that match TRBD2. The CDR3 has 16 amino acids. The V gene end was trimmed by 1 base and the J gene end by 1 base; junction bases not matched to a gene: 7. Germline V lookup: CDR1 SGHRS, CDR2 YFSETQ. The DNA of the CDR3 is TGCGCCAGCAGCTTGATGTACGGGAGGGGGTCCTACGAGCAGTACTTC. This sequence encodes CASSLMYGRGSYEQYF.

The chain carries TRBV5-1 and TRBJ2-1; possibly TRBD2 for D (6 bases). This CDR3 has 17 amino acids. Trimming removed 2 bases at V and 1 base at J, with 16 bases between. Looked up from germline, CDR1 is SGHRS and CDR2 is YFSETQ. In DNA form, the CDR3 reads TGCGCCAGCAGCTTCAGAAACGACGGGACTTCCTACAATGAGCAGTTCTTC. Translation: CASSFRNDGTSYNEQFF.

This chain joins TRBV5-4 and TRBJ2-7; 9 nucleotides match TRBD1. The V gene end was trimmed by 3 bases and the J gene end by 3 bases; junction bases not matched to a gene: 16. The V gene's germline CDR1 is SGHNT and CDR2 YYREEE (reference sequence). This CDR3 is 18 amino acids long. CDR3 coding DNA: TGTGCCAGCAGCTCGACCCAGGGACAGGGATTAAGGATCTACGAGCAGTACTTC. It codes for CASSSTQGQGLRIYEQYF.

V and J are TRBV7-2 and TRBJ2-7; D might be TRBD2 (7 bases). Germline CDR1 reads SGHTA; CDR2 reads FQGNSA. Trimming shortened V by 2 bases and J by 2 bases, and 16 bases separated the two germline ends. CDR3 size: 16 residues. CDR3 protein: CASSLRGAGLTYEQYF. The CDR3 region has the DNA TGTGCCAGCAGCTTACGGGGGGCGGGACTAACCTACGAGCAGTACTTC.

This clone was seen just once. The chain is built from TRBV10-3 and TRBJ2-2; D not certain. The germline V gene has CDR1 ENHRY and CDR2 SYGVKD. The V gene lost 6 bases and the J gene lost 7 bases, with 9 bases spanning the gap. The CDR3 is 12 amino acids. CDR3 DNA: TGTGCCATCAGGACCCCGGGCGGGGAGCTGTTTTTT. This encodes CAIRTPGGELFF.